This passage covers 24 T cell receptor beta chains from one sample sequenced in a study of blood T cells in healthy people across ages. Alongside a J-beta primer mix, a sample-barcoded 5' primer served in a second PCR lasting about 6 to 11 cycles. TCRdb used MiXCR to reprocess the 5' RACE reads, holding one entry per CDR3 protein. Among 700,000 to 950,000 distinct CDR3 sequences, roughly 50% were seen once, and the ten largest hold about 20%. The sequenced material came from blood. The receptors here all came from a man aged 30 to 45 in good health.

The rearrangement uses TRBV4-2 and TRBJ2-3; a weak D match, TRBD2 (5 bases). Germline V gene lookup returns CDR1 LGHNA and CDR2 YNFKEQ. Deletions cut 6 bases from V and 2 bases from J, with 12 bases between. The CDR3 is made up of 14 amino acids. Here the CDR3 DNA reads TGTGCCAGCAGACGAGGACTGGCCACAGATACGCAGTATTTT. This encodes CASRRGLATDTQYF.

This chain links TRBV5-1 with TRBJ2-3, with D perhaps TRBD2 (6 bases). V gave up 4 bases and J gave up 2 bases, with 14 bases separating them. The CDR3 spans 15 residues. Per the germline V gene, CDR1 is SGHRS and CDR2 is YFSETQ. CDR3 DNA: TGCGCCAGCAGCCTGGCCGGAGGGGTCACAGATACGCAGTATTTT. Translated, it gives CASSLAGGVTDTQYF.

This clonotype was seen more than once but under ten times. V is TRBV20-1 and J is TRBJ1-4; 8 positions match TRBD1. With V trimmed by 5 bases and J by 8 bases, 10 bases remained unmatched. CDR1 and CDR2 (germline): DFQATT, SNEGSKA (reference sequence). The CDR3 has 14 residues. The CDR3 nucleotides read TGCAGTGCTGATGAGACAGGGGCGATGGAAAAACTGTTTTTT. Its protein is CSADETGAMEKLFF.

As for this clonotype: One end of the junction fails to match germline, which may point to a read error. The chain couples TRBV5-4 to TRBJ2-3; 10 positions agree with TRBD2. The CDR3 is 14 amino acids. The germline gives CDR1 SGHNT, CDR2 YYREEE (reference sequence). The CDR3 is CASSPSGGTDMQYF. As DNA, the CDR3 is TGTGCCAGCAGCCCTAGCGGGGGCACAGATATGCAGTATTTT. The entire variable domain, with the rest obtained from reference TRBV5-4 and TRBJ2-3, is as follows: ETGVTQSPTHLIKTRGQQVTLRCSSQSGHNTVSWYQQALGQGPQFIFQYYREEENGRGNFPPRFSGLQFPNYSSELNVNALELDDSALYLCASSPSGGTDMQYFGPGTRLTVL.

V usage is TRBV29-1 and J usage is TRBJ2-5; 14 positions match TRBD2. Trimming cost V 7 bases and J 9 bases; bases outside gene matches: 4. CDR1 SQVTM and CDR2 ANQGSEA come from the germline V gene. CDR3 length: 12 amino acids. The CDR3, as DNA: TGCAGCGGGAGACTAGCGGGAGGGCCCCAGTACTTC. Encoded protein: CSGRLAGGPQYF.

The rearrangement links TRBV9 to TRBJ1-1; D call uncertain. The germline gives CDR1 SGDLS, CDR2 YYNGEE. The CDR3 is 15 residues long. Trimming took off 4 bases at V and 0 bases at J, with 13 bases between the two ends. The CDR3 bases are TGTGCCAGCAGCTTTAATGGGAACATGAACACTGAAGCTTTCTTT. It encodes CASSFNGNMNTEAFF.

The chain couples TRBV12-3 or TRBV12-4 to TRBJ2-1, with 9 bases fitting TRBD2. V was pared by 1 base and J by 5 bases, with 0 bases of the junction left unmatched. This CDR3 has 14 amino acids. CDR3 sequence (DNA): TGTGCCAGCAGTTTAGGCGGGGGGGACAATGAGCAGTTCTTC. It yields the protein CASSLGGGDNEQFF.

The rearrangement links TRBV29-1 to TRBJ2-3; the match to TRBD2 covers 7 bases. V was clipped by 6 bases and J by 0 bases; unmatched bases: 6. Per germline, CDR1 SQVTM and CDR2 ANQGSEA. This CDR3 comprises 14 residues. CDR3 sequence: CSVTGTISTDTQYF. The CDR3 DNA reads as TGCAGCGTAACCGGGACTATCAGCACAGATACGCAGTATTTT.

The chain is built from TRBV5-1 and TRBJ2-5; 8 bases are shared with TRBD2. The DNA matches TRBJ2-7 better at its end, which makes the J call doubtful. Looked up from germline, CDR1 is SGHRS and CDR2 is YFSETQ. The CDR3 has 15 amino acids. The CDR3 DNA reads TGCGCCAGCAGCTCTTCACCCGGGAGGGGGGACGAGCAGTACTTC. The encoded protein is CASSSSPGRGDEQYF.

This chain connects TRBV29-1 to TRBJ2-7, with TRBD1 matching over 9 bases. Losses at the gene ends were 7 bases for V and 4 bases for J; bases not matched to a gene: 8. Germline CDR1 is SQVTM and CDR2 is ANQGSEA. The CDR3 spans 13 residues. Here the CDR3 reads CSAVTGTGYEQYF. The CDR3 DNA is TGCAGCGCCGTTACCGGGACAGGGTACGAGCAGTACTTC.

CDR3 nucleotide sequence: TGTGCCAGTAGTTTTAGACGAAACAATGAGCAGTTCTTC. Protein product: CASSFRRNNEQFF. The chain employs TRBV19 and TRBJ2-1; no reliable D call. Trimming pared 5 bases from V and 5 bases from J, leaving 10 bases between. Germline V gene sequence: CDR1 LNHDA, CDR2 SQIVND (reference sequence). This CDR3 region has 13 residues.

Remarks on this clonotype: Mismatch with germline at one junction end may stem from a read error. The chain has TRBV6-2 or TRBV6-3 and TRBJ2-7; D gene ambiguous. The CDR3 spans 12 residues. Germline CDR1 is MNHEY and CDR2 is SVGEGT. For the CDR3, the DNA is TGTGCCTGCAGTTACGGTTCGGGCGAGCAGTACTTC. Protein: CACSYGSGEQYF.

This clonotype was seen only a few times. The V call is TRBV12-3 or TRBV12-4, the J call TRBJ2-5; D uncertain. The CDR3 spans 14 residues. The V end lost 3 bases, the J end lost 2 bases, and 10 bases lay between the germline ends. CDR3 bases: TGTGCCAGCAGTTTGCTGGCGCAGCAAGAGACCCAGTACTTC. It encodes CASSLLAQQETQYF.

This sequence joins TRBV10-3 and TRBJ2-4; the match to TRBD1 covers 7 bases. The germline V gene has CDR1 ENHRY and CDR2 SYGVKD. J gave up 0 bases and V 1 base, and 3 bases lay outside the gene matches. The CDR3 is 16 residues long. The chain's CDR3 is CAISEFSGGAKNIQYF. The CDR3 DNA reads TGTGCCATCAGTGAGTTTTCAGGGGGAGCCAAAAACATTCAGTACTTC.

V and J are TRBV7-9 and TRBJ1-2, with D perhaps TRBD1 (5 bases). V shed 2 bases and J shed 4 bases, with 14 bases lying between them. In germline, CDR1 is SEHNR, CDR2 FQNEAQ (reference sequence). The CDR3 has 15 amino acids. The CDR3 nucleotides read TGTGCCAGCAGCTTACCGACAGTTGAAAGCTATGGCTACACCTTC. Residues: CASSLPTVESYGYTF. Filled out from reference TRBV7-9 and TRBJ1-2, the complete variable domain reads DTGVSQNPRHKITKRGQNVTFRCDPISEHNRLYWYRQTLGQGPEFLTYFQNEAQLEKSRLLSDRFSAERPKGSFSTLEIQRTEQGDSAMYLCASSLPTVESYGYTFGSGTRLTVV.

DNA of the CDR3: TGCAGTGCAATGGCTAGCGGTACAGATACGCAGTATTTT. This encodes CSAMASGTDTQYF. The gene calls are TRBV20-1 and TRBJ2-3, with TRBD2 matching over 7 bases. The germline V gene has CDR1 DFQATT and CDR2 SNEGSKA (reference sequence). V gave up 6 bases and J gave up 3 bases; unmatched junction bases: 6. CDR3 length: 13 residues.

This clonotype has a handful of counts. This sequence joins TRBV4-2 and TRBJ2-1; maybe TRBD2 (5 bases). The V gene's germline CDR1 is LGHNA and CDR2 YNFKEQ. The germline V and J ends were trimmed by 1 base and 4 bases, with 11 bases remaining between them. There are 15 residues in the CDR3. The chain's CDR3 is CASSQVRGQYNEQFF. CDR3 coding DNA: TGTGCCAGCAGCCAAGTCCGCGGGCAATACAATGAGCAGTTCTTC.

CDR3 amino acids: CASSQGGSTGFF. CDR3 in DNA: TGCGCCAGCAGCCAAGGCGGGAGTACTGGGTTCTTC. The gene calls are TRBV4-3 and TRBJ2-1, with 7 positions matching TRBD2. Trimming removed 1 base from V and 15 bases from J; junction bases left unmatched: 6. Germline V lookup: CDR1 LGHNA, CDR2 YSLEER. The CDR3 is 12 residues long.

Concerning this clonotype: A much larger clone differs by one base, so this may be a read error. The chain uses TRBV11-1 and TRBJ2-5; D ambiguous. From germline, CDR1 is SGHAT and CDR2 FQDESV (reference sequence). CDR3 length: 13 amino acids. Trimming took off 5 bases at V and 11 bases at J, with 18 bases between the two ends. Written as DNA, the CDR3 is TGTGCCAGCAGCCCTACACTTCGACAAGAGCAGTACTTC. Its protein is CASSPTLRQEQYF.

CDR3 nucleotides: TGCAGTGCCCTTTTTAGCGGGAGGTCCAGTGAGCAGTTCTTC. Translation gives CSALFSGRSSEQFF. The rearrangement links TRBV20-1 to TRBJ2-1, with TRBD2 identical over 10 bases. This CDR3 has 14 amino acids. The germline V gene has CDR1 DFQATT and CDR2 SNEGSKA (reference sequence). V was pared by 6 bases and J by 9 bases, with 11 bases of the junction left unmatched.

CDR3 DNA: TGTGCCAGCAGCCAAGCGCTCGGGCCGTGGAATGAGCAGTTCTTC. The encoded protein is CASSQALGPWNEQFF. This chain joins TRBV14 and TRBJ2-1, with unresolved D. Germline V gene lookup returns CDR1 SGHDN and CDR2 FVKESK. V lost 1 base to trimming and J lost 7 bases, with 14 bases between them. The CDR3 covers 15 residues. Full variable domain (remainder filled in from reference TRBV14 and TRBJ2-1): EAGVTQFPSHSVIEKGQTVTLRCDPISGHDNLYWYRRVMGKEIKFLLHFVKESKQDESGMPNNRFLAERTGGTYSTLKVQPAELEDSGVYFCASSQALGPWNEQFFGPGTRLTVL.

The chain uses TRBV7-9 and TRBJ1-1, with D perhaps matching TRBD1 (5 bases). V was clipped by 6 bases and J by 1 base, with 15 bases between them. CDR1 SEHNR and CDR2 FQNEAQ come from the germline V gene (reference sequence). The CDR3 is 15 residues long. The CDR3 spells CASRNPGTRNTEAFF. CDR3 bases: TGTGCCAGCAGAAACCCCGGGACCAGGAACACTGAAGCTTTCTTT.

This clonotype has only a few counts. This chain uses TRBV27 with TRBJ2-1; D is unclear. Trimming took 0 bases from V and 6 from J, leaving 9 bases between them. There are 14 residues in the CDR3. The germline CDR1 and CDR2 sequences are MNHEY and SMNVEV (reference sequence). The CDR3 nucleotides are TGTGCCAGCAGTTTATCGGTGGTAGGCAATGAGCAGTTCTTC. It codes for CASSLSVVGNEQFF.

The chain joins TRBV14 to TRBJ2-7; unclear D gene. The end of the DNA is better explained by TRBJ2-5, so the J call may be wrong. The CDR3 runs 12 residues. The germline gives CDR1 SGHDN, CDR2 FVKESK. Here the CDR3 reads CASSQNAETQYF. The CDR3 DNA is TGTGCCAGCAGCCAGAATGCGGAGACCCAGTACTTC.